This record looks at one T cell receptor (beta chain) sequence and its context. The data belong to a study of T cells expressing NK-cell markers. Across the whole study: Repertoires of TCR beta were obtained from T cells sorted as CD3+CD56+NKG2C+, CD3+CD56+NKG2C- and CD3+CD56-NKG2C+.

TCRdb reanalyzed the 5' RACE reads and collapses them to one entry per CDR3 protein, without DNA. This repertoire includes a few hundred thousand distinct CDR3 sequences. The CDR3 has 14 residues. CDR1 is SGHRS and CDR2 is YFSETQ in the germline V gene. Material: blood T cells: a sorted CD56 or NKG2C T cell subset, CD4+ or CD8+ T cells, or bulk PBMC T cells (not recorded which). The chain employs TRBV5-1 and TRBJ2-7; the D call of TRBD1 rests on TCRdb alone, since no DNA is present to check it. The sequence was obtained from a man aged 18-75 years in good health. The CDR3 sequence: CASSPGAGAYEQYF. The full variable domain, rest sourced from reference TRBV5-1 and TRBJ2-7, is KAGVTQTPRYLIKTRGQQVTLSCSPISGHRSVSWYQQTPGQGLQFLFEYFSETQRNKGNFPGRFSGRQFSNSRSEMNVSTLELGDSALYLCASSPGAGAYEQYFGPGTRLTVT.